This T cell receptor (beta chain) was identified in a study of CD4 T cells in relation to SARS-CoV-2 and coronaviruses. With respect to this clone: Antigen specificity is unknown.

Study findings and constraints: Crossreactivity was assessed only for spike protein, not other viral proteins. About 65% of donors had memory CD4+ clonotypes crossrecognizing SARS-CoV-2 and common cold coronavirus spike.

CDR3 length: 15 amino acids. The ends lost 5 bases at V and 6 bases at J; junction bases unmatched: 10. Looked up from germline, CDR1 is SGHTA and CDR2 is FQGNSA. Produced via immunoSEQ multiplex PCR; TCRdb's table is partial and in-frame only. This sample yields about 43,000 clones, of which more than 65% are seen a single time; about 1.3% belongs to the top ten. This TCR was sampled from an adult with COVID-19. Specimen: naive CD4+ T cells from PBMCs, cultured in vitro. This sample's subset: naive CD4+ T cells isolated by negative enrichment. The V gene is TRBV7-2, the J gene TRBJ2-3; the match to TRBD2 covers 8 bases. This chain's CDR3 is CASSPSGSGGDTQYF. For the CDR3, the DNA is TGTGCCAGCAGCCCAAGCGGGAGTGGGGGGGATACGCAGTATTTT.